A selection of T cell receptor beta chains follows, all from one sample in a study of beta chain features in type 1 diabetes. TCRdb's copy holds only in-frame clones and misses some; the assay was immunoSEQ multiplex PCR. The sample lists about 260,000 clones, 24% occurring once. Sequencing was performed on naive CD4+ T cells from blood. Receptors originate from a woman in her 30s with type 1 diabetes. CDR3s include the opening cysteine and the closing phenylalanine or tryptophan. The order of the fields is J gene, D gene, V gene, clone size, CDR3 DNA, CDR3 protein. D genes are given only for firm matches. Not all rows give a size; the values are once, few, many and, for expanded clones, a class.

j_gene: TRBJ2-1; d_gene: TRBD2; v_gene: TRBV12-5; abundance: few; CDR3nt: TGTGCTAGTGGCCCAGGGACTAGCGGCTTTGACAATGAGCAGTTCTTC; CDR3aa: CASGPGTSGFDNEQFF
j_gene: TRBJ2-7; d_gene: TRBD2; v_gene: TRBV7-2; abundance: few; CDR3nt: TGTGCCAGCAGCTTGAAGCGTGCAGGACTAGGCGCCTACGAGCAGTACTTC; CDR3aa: CASSLKRAGLGAYEQYF
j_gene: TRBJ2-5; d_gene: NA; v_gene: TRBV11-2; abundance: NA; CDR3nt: TGTGCCAGCAGCACAGGGGCGGGGGAGACCCAGTACTTC; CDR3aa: CASSTGAGETQYF
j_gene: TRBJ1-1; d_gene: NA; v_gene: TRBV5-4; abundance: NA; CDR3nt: TGTGCCAGCAGCTTTATTCAGGGTGAAGCTTTCTTT; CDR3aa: CASSFIQGEAFF
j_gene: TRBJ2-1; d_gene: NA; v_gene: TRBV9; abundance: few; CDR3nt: TGTGCCAGCAGCGTAGGGACGGGAGCTGGCTACAATGAGCAGTTCTTC; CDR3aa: CASSVGTGAGYNEQFF
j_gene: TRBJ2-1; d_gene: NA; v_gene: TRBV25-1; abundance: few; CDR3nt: TGTGCCAGCAGTGTGTCCGTCCCCTACAATGAGCAGTTCTTC; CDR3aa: CASSVSVPYNEQFF
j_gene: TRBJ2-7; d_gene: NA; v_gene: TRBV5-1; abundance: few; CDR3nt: TGCGCCAGCAGCTTAGACCCACAGAAAAACGAGCAGTACTTC; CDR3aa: CASSLDPQKNEQYF
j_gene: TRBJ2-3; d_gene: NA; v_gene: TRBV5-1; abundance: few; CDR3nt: TGCGCCAGCAGCTTGCGACAGAGCACAGATACGCAGTATTTT; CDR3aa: CASSLRQSTDTQYF
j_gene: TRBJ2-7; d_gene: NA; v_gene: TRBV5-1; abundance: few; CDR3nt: TGCGCCAGCAGCTTGCAGGGGTCTTCGTACGAGCAGTACTTC; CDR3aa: CASSLQGSSYEQYF
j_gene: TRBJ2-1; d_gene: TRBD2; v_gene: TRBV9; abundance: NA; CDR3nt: TGTGCCAGCAGCACCCAGACTAGCGGCCCGTACAATGAGCAGTTCTTC; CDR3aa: CASSTQTSGPYNEQFF
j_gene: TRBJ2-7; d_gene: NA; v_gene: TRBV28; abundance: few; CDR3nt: TGTGCCAGCTCAGGGGCCCCGACCTACGAGCAGTACTTC; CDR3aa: CASSGAPTYEQYF
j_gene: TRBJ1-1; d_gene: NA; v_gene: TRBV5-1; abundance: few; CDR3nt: TGCGCCAGCAGCTTGGACAGTCCGAACACTGAAGCTTTCTTT; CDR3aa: CASSLDSPNTEAFF
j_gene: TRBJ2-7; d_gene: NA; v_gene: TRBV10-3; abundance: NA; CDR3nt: TGTGCCATCAGTTCGACAGGTTACGAGCAGTACTTC; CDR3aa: CAISSTGYEQYF
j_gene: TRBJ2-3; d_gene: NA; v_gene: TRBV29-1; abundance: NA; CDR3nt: TGCAGTCAGACCAGAGGGGGAGATACGCAGTATTTT; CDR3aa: CSQTRGGDTQYF
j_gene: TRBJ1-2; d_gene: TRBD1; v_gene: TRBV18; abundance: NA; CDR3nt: TGTGCCAGCTCACCTGACAGGGAGAACTATGGCTACACCTTC; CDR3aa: CASSPDRENYGYTF
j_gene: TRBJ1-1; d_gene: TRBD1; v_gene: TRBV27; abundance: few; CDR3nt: TGTGCCAGCAGTAGACAGGGGAACACTGAAGCTTTCTTT; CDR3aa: CASSRQGNTEAFF
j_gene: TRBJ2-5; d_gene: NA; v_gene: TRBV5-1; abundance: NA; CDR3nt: TGCGCCAGCAGCTTACAACCATCCCAAGAGACCCAGTACTTC; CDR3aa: CASSLQPSQETQYF
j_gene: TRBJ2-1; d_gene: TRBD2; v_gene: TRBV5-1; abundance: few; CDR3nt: TGCGCCAGCAGCTTGGGACTAGCGGGAGCCTATGAGCAGTTCTTC; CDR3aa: CASSLGLAGAYEQFF
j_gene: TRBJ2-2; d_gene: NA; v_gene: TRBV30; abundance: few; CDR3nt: TGTGCCTGGAGTGCCCCGTCAGCCGGGGAGCTGTTTTTT; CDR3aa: CAWSAPSAGELFF
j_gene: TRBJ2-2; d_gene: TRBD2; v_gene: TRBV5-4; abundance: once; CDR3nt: TGTGCCAGCAGCTTACGGGAGGGGAACACCGGGGAGCTGTTTTTT; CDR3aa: CASSLREGNTGELFF
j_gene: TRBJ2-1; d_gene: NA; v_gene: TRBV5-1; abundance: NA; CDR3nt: TGCGCCAGCAGCTCCATGGCGCTAGCTTCCTACAATGAGCAGTTCTTC; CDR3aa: CASSSMALASYNEQFF
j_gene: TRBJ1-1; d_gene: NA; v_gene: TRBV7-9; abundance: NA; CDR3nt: TGTGCCAGCAGCCATCCGAACACTGAAGCTTTCTTT; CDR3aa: CASSHPNTEAFF
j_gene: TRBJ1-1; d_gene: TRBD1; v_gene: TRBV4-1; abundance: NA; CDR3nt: TGCGCCAGCAGCCGAATTACAGGGGCAGTGGGCACTGAAGCTTTCTTT; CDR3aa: CASSRITGAVGTEAFF